This T cell receptor beta chain originates from a study of shared clonotypes between healthy human individuals. Study in general: Per donor, three plates held CD4 naive cells, three held CD4 memory, two held CD8 naive and one held CD8 memory.

None of the donors, who were healthy HIV-negative adults, had recently had acute infections or vaccinations. Concerning this clone: Antigen: not known.

With V trimmed by 5 bases and J by 4 bases, 9 bases remained unmatched. CDR3 length: 16 residues. Germline V gives CDR1 MDHEN, CDR2 SYDVKM. This table comes from immunoSEQ multiplex PCR, and its TCRdb copy is limited to in-frame clones, with some not included. The sample contains about 530,000 clones, about 95% of which appear only once. Study-wide results and caveats: Only blood underwent sampling, and tissue repertoires likely differ. A generally larger estimated richness was seen in naive subsets than in memory subsets.

The TCR sequence derives from a woman aged 25-40 years in good health. Sequences were obtained from naive CD4+ T cells sorted from blood. Subset defined: CD45RA+ positively selected. This sequence joins TRBV28 and TRBJ1-5, with 9 positions matching TRBD1. The DNA for the CDR3 is TGTGCCAGCAGTCCTCCGGGGACAGGGCGGAATCAGCCCCAGCATTTT. This translates into CASSPPGTGRNQPQHF.